The rows below give T cell receptor beta chains drawn from one sample of a study of shared clonotypes between healthy human individuals. Generated by immunoSEQ multiplex PCR, the TCRdb table keeps only in-frame clones and is missing some. Of over a million clones listed, about four fifths are singletons. Source material: memory CD4+ T cells from PBMCs. These receptors all stem from a man aged 18 to 35 in good health. Some clones in this sample may be carry-over from other donors' samples. The CDR3 runs from the conserved cysteine through the conserved F or W. The D gene is left open where the match is weak. Clone size appears in some rows only: once, few, many, or a class for an expanded clone.

NA	TRBJ2-3	TRBD1	TRBV2	CASSLQQGGTDTQYF	TGTGCCAGCAGCTTACAGCAGGGGGGCACAGATACGCAGTATTTT
NA	TRBJ2-5	TRBD1	TRBV5-1	CASRGLDRYQETQYF	TGCGCCAGCCGTGGGTTGGACAGGTACCAAGAGACCCAGTACTTC
few	TRBJ1-2	NA	TRBV5-4	CASSSGGQTDGGYTF	TGTGCCAGCAGCTCCGGGGGCCAGACGGATGGTGGCTACACCTTC
once	TRBJ1-2	NA	TRBV5-6	CASSLTYTYGYTF	TGTGCCAGCAGCTTGACTTACACCTATGGCTACACCTTC
NA	TRBJ2-2	TRBD2	TRBV5-4	CASSLSGSSTGELFF	TGTGCCAGCAGCTTGAGCGGGAGTTCTACCGGGGAGCTGTTTTTT
few	TRBJ2-7	NA	TRBV10-2	CASSARRLGYEQYF	TGCGCCAGCAGTGCTCGGCGCCTGGGCTACGAGCAGTACTTC
few	TRBJ1-1	NA	TRBV2	CASTNDRNTEAFF	TGTGCCAGCACCAATGACCGGAACACTGAAGCTTTCTTT
NA	TRBJ2-7	TRBD2	TRBV5-1	CASSLGAGGNYEQYF	TGCGCCAGCAGCTTAGGAGCGGGAGGAAACTACGAGCAGTACTTC
NA	TRBJ2-3	TRBD2	TRBV10-3	CAIRTSGTDTQYF	TGTGCCATTAGGACTAGCGGTACAGATACGCAGTATTTT
NA	TRBJ2-1	TRBD1	TRBV6-5	CASKPPQGTAPEQFF	TGTGCCAGCAAACCCCCACAGGGGACCGCGCCTGAGCAGTTCTTC
NA	TRBJ1-1	NA	TRBV4-1	CASSQASGLPEGAEAFF	TGCGCCAGCAGCCAAGCGTCTGGGCTCCCCGAGGGCGCTGAAGCTTTCTTT
NA	TRBJ1-3	NA	TRBV18	CASSPFPQGDSGNTIYF	TGTGCCAGCTCACCATTCCCGCAGGGAGATTCTGGAAACACCATATATTTT
NA	TRBJ2-2	NA	TRBV11-2	CASSLSGVITGGLFF	TGCGCCAGCAGCTTATCGGGCGTCATCACCGGGGGGCTGTTTTTT
NA	TRBJ2-2	NA	TRBV7-2	CASSPRPGAGELFF	TGTGCCAGCAGCCCCCGTCCGGGAGCCGGGGAGCTGTTTTTT
NA	TRBJ2-5	NA	TRBV9	CASSPGGGRRAQETQYF	TGTGCCAGCAGCCCAGGGGGCGGGAGGAGGGCCCAAGAGACCCAGTACTTC
NA	TRBJ1-1	TRBD1	TRBV28	CASSPQGGAHTEAFF	TGTGCCAGCAGTCCACAGGGGGGGGCTCACACTGAAGCTTTCTTT
few	TRBJ1-1	NA	TRBV28	CASKESIGAEAFF	TGTGCCAGCAAAGAATCAATAGGTGCAGAAGCTTTCTTT
NA	TRBJ1-1	NA	TRBV29-1	CSVVVGGNTEAFF	TGCAGCGTTGTAGTAGGTGGGAACACTGAAGCTTTCTTT
NA	TRBJ2-5	TRBD1	TRBV9	CASSPGQGLETQYF	TGTGCCAGCAGCCCAGGACAGGGGTTGGAGACCCAGTACTTC
few	TRBJ2-3	NA	TRBV20-1	CSAPRGMTQYF	TGCAGTGCTCCCCGCGGGATGACGCAGTATTTT
NA	TRBJ2-1	TRBD1	TRBV2	CASRRDPQSGGGQFF	TGTGCCAGCAGGCGGGACCCACAGTCAGGGGGCGGACAGTTCTTC
many	TRBJ1-2	NA	TRBV28	CASSLIVNSYGYTF	TGTGCCAGCAGTTTAATAGTGAATTCCTATGGCTACACCTTC
NA	TRBJ2-1	TRBD2	TRBV6-1	CASLAVGVNEQFF	TGTGCCAGCCTAGCGGTTGGAGTCAATGAGCAGTTCTTC
NA	TRBJ2-7	TRBD1	TRBV7-9	CASSPGQLPTYEQYF	TGTGCCAGCAGCCCGGGACAGCTACCGACCTACGAGCAGTACTTC
NA	TRBJ1-2	TRBD1	TRBV6-6	CASSSWPGQGEGYTF	TGTGCCAGCAGCTCCTGGCCGGGACAGGGAGAGGGCTACACCTTC
NA	TRBJ2-1	NA	TRBV11-3	CASSLTGVASYNEQFF	TGTGCCAGCAGCTTAACGGGAGTAGCCTCCTACAATGAGCAGTTCTTC
NA	TRBJ2-5	NA	TRBV9	CASSGEGQGAETQYF	TGTGCCAGCAGCGGAGAGGGCCAGGGCGCGGAGACCCAGTACTTC
NA	TRBJ1-1	TRBD1	TRBV2	CASSGWDRVTVNTEAFF	TGTGCCAGCAGTGGTTGGGACAGGGTTACGGTGAACACTGAAGCTTTCTTT
NA	TRBJ2-1	NA	TRBV19	CASSRRESYNEQFF	TGTGCCAGTAGTCGGCGGGAATCCTACAATGAGCAGTTCTTC
NA	TRBJ2-2	NA	TRBV11-1	CASSLVTAPSNTGELFF	TGTGCCAGCAGCTTAGTAACAGCCCCTTCCAACACCGGGGAGCTGTTTTTT
NA	TRBJ2-1	NA	TRBV7-2	CASSLVWTAYNEQFF	TGTGCCAGCAGCTTAGTTTGGACAGCCTACAATGAGCAGTTCTTC
few	TRBJ1-1	NA	TRBV28	CASSLLNTEAFF	TGTGCCAGCAGTTTACTGAACACTGAAGCTTTCTTT
once	TRBJ1-3	NA	TRBV6-6	CASSYDRTVSGNTIYF	TGTGCCAGCAGTTACGACCGGACAGTCTCTGGAAACACCATATATTTT
NA	TRBJ2-3	TRBD2	TRBV7-9	CASSFAGTSADTQYF	TGTGCCAGCAGCTTCGCCGGTACTAGCGCCGATACGCAGTATTTT
NA	TRBJ2-1	TRBD2	TRBV5-1	CASSLVASGSNNEQFF	TGCGCCAGCAGCTTGGTCGCTAGCGGGAGCAACAATGAGCAGTTCTTC
NA	TRBJ2-2	NA	TRBV28	CASSLPNTGELFF	TGTGCCAGCAGTCTCCCGAACACCGGGGAGCTGTTTTTT
once	TRBJ1-2	NA	TRBV6-6	CASSYSGVPGYTF	TGTGCCAGCAGTTACTCTGGCGTTCCTGGCTACACCTTC
NA	TRBJ2-3	NA	TRBV4-3	CASSQDQLADTQYF	TGCGCCAGCAGCCAAGATCAGCTAGCCGATACGCAGTATTTT
NA	TRBJ1-2	NA	TRBV30	CAWSVWALGGYTF	TGTGCCTGGAGTGTCTGGGCTCTAGGTGGCTACACCTTC
NA	TRBJ2-7	NA	TRBV7-8	CASSQKDGSSSYEQYF	TGTGCCAGCAGTCAAAAGGACGGATCCAGCTCCTACGAGCAGTACTTC
NA	TRBJ2-4	NA	TRBV20-1	CSARPSRHGNF	TGCAGTGCTAGACCCAGCCGCCACGGTAACTTC
NA	TRBJ2-3	NA	TRBV10-3	CAISGGGLLTDTQYF	TGTGCCATCAGTGGAGGTGGGCTCCTCACAGATACGCAGTATTTT
NA	TRBJ2-1	TRBD2	TRBV28	CASITPGLARRGEQFF	TGTGCCAGCATCACGCCGGGACTAGCGAGAAGGGGAGAGCAGTTCTTC
NA	TRBJ1-2	NA	TRBV5-6	CASSSRGVRWTRGYTF	TGTGCCAGCAGCTCCCGAGGGGTCCGCTGGACGCGGGGCTACACCTTC
NA	TRBJ2-7	NA	TRBV7-8	CASSPTTGTSYEQYF	TGTGCCAGCAGCCCCACGACAGGAACCTCCTACGAGCAGTACTTC
NA	TRBJ2-7	NA	TRBV7-9	CASTSSGWSGNEQYF	TGTGCCAGCACCAGCAGTGGGTGGTCGGGTAACGAGCAGTACTTC
NA	TRBJ2-5	NA	TRBV7-2	CASSHPGETQYF	TGTGCCAGCAGCCACCCAGGGGAGACCCAGTACTTC